This T cell receptor beta chain is from a study of blood T cells in healthy people across ages. Study-wide points: It was the long-lived donors that had more naive CD4+ cells and higher diversity than aged donors. Not knowing donor CMV status may have confounded expanded clonotype changes.

This clonotype was seen repeatedly, ten times or more. As yet, its antigen is unknown. Sample-barcoded 5' priming and a J-beta primer mix drove a second PCR of roughly 6 to 12 cycles. Each cDNA molecule was tagged by a template-switch adaptor that had 12 random nucleotides. TCRdb re-called the 5' RACE reads with MiXCR, one entry per CDR3 protein. The sample carries 550,000 to 750,000 distinct CDR3 sequences, 20% to 25% recorded once. V shed 3 bases and J shed 1 base, with 12 bases lying between them. The length of the CDR3 is 14 residues. Germline CDR1 is SQVTM and CDR2 is ANQGSEA. It was ten milliliters of peripheral blood that were drawn from each donor.

This rearrangement joins TRBV29-1 to TRBJ2-5; possibly TRBD1 for D (6 bases). Material: blood. The clonotype comes from a man aged 70-80 years in good health. CDR3 DNA sequence: TGCAGCGTTGATCGGGACACGAGCCAAGAGACCCAGTACTTC. Encoded protein: CSVDRDTSQETQYF.